The 11 T cell receptor beta chains below all came from one sample that was sequenced in a study of blood T cell repertoires in COVID-19 (dated by TCRdb to 2020 to 2022). The library was obtained by the immunoSEQ multiplex PCR assay. TCRdb carries this immuneACCESS record with in-frame sequences only. Its versions omit some clonotypes, under half of them owing to an unresolved V gene in the studies checked, with the rest unexplained. For this sample there are about 240,000 clones; roughly four fifths appear just once. Under 15% of the sample is held by the ten biggest clonotypes. Sequencing was performed on peripheral blood. The receptor source for this set is a woman in her sixties or seventies with active or convalescent COVID-19.

The chain carries TRBV10-1 and TRBJ2-3; 9 bases match TRBD1. Germline V gives CDR1 WNHNN, CDR2 SYGVQD (reference sequence). V trimming: 0 bases; J trimming: 2 bases; junction bases outside the gene matches: 6. CDR3 length: 17 amino acids. CDR3 coding DNA: TGCGCCAGCAGTGAGTCGACAGGGGGGGGGACCACAGATACGCAGTATTTT. Encoded protein: CASSESTGGGTTDTQYF.

A single count supports this clone. The CDR3 loop reads CASSPYVRGREQYF. CDR3 sequence (DNA): TGTGCCAGCAGCCCCTATGTCAGGGGGCGCGAGCAGTACTTC. V is TRBV7-2 and J is TRBJ2-7; 8 positions agree with TRBD1. The CDR3 is 14 amino acids. Germline CDR1 is SGHTA and CDR2 is FQGNSA. Losses at the gene ends were 5 bases for V and 6 bases for J; bases not matched to a gene: 9. Full variable domain (remainder filled in from reference TRBV7-2 and TRBJ2-7): GAGVSQSPSNKVTEKGKDVELRCDPISGHTALYWYRQSLGQGLEFLIYFQGNSAPDKSGLPSDRFSAERTGGSVSTLTIQRTQQEDSAVYLCASSPYVRGREQYFGPGTRLTVT.

This rearrangement joins TRBV4-3 to TRBJ2-7; 8 bases align to TRBD1. CDR3 length equals 14 residues. Germline loops: CDR1 LGHNA, CDR2 YSLEER. J lost 4 bases, V lost 4 bases, and 6 bases had no gene match. CDR3 coding DNA: TGCGCCAGCAGCCCCCGGGACAGGTCATACGAGCAGTACTTC. Amino acids: CASSPRDRSYEQYF.

CDR3 nucleotides: TGTGCCAGCAGCCGAGCTAGCGGGGCGGAGACCCAGTACTTC. It yields the protein CASSRASGAETQYF. The rearrangement joins TRBV7-8 to TRBJ2-5; 9 nucleotides align to TRBD2. J gave up 5 bases and V 5 bases, and 6 bases lay outside the gene matches. CDR1 SGHVS and CDR2 FQNEAQ come from the germline V gene. CDR3 length: 14 amino acids.

This chain uses TRBV5-6 with TRBJ2-5; 9 bases are shared with TRBD1. Germline V gives CDR1 SGHDT, CDR2 YYEEEE. J lost 3 bases, V lost 4 bases, and 7 bases had no gene match. This CDR3 contains 15 residues. The DNA for the CDR3 is TGTGCCAGCAGCATCCTGACAGGGGGAGAAGAGACCCAGTACTTC. Its translation is CASSILTGGEETQYF.

V and J are TRBV29-1 and TRBJ2-3; D remains unclear. Germline V CDR1 and CDR2: SQVTM, ANQGSEA. The CDR3 length is 13 residues. The ends were cut back, 3 bases at V and 4 bases at J, with 11 bases in the middle. CDR3 loop: CSVEGGVSDTQYF. Here the CDR3 DNA reads TGCAGCGTTGAGGGTGGAGTTTCAGATACGCAGTATTTT.

The chain's CDR3 is CASSFRRRETQYF. CDR3 in DNA: TGTGCCAGCAGCTTCCGCAGAAGAGAGACCCAGTACTTC. V usage is TRBV11-2 and J usage is TRBJ2-5; D not certain. V was pared by 3 bases and J by 4 bases, with 9 bases between. The CDR3 loop spans 13 amino acids. The germline gives CDR1 SGHAT, CDR2 FQNNGV.

V usage is TRBV4-3 and J usage is TRBJ1-4; 7 bases agree with TRBD1. Germline V gene lookup returns CDR1 LGHNA and CDR2 YSLEER. The J segment lost 6 bases and the V segment lost 2 bases, leaving 9 bases of the junction unmatched. The CDR3 is 16 amino acids. Here the CDR3 DNA reads TGCGCCAGCAGCCAAATCGGACAGGAAGGACATGAAAAACTGTTTTTT. It is translated as CASSQIGQEGHEKLFF.

The J gene is TRBJ2-1, the V gene TRBV9; 11 bases are a match to TRBD2. V trimming: 0 bases; J trimming: 9 bases; junction bases outside the gene matches: 8. The germline V gene has CDR1 SGDLS and CDR2 YYNGEE. The length of the CDR3 is 16 residues. The CDR3 DNA reads as TGTGCCAGCAGCGTAGTTAGCGGGGGGGCTTACCTTGAGCAGTTCTTC. Translation gives CASSVVSGGAYLEQFF.

CDR3 nucleotide sequence: TGTGCCAGCAGTGATGGGACTAGAGGCACAGATACGCAGTATTTT. Translating it yields CASSDGTRGTDTQYF. The genes are TRBV25-1 and TRBJ2-3, with 8 bases that match TRBD2. CDR3 length equals 15 residues. Germline assignment: CDR1 MGHDK and CDR2 SYGVNS. V shed 3 bases, J shed 1 base, and the junction held 3 bases outside the gene matches.

In its sample, this clone was seen a few times. The genes are TRBV6-5 and TRBJ2-5, with D possibly matching TRBD1 (6 bases). The CDR3 runs to 15 residues. The ends were cut back, 8 bases at V and 3 bases at J, with 19 bases in the middle. Germline assignment: CDR1 MNHEY and CDR2 SVGAGI. The CDR3 protein is CASVGWGAGEETQYF. The CDR3 DNA is TGTGCCAGCGTGGGCTGGGGCGCAGGGGAAGAGACCCAGTACTTC.